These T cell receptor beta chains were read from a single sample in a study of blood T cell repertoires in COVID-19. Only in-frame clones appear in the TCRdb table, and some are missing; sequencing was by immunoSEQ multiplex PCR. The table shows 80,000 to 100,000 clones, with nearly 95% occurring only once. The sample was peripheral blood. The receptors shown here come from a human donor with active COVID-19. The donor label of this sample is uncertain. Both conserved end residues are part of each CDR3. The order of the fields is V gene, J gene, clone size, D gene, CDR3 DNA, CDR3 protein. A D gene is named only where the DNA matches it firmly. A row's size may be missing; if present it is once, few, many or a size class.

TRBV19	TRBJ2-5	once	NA	TGTGCCAGTAGTATGTTCCAGGGCGAGACCCAGTACTTC	CASSMFQGETQYF
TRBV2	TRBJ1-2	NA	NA	TGTGCCAGCAGCCAGAAGACAGGTCTTAACTATGGCTACACCTTC	CASSQKTGLNYGYTF
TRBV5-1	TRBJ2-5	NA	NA	TGCGCCAGCAGACAGGGTGCCGAGACCCAGTACTTC	CASRQGAETQYF
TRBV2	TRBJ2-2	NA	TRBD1	TGTGCCAGCGACAGGGGGAGCGGGGAGCTGTTTTTT	CASDRGSGELFF
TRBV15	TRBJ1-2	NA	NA	TGTGCCACCAGCAGAGACAAAAGACACGCTGGGGGCTACACCTTC	CATSRDKRHAGGYTF
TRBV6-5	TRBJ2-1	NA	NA	TGTGCCAGCAGTTACCGGGGAGCGAACAATGAGCAGTTCTTC	CASSYRGANNEQFF
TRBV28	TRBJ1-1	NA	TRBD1	TGTGCCAGCAGAGTCGGACAGGGACAAGCTTTCTTT	CASRVGQGQAFF
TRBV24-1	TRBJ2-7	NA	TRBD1	TGTGCCACCGGGGAATCCGGGACAGGGGTGGAGCAGTACTTC	CATGESGTGVEQYF
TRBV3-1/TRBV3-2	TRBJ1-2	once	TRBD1	TGTGCCAGCAGCCACCAGGGGGCAGGTGGCTACACCTTC	CASSHQGAGGYTF
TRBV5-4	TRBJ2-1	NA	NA	TGTGCCAGCAGCCCGGACAGCGTCGATGAGCAGTTCTTC	CASSPDSVDEQFF
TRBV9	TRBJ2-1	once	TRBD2	TGTGCCAGCAGCGTATTGGCGGGAGGGCCCCAGAATGAGCAGTTCTTC	CASSVLAGGPQNEQFF
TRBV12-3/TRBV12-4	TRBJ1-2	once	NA	TGTGCCACGGGGTGGGGGCTGAACTATGGCTACACCTTC	CATGWGLNYGYTF
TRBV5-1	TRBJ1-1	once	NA	TGCGCCAGCAGCTTGTATTACGGGGGGAACACTGAAGCTTTCTTT	CASSLYYGGNTEAFF
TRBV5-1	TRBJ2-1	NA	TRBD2	TGCGCCAGCAGCTCGGCCAGGGCTAGCGGACGGTATGAGCAGTTCTTC	CASSSARASGRYEQFF
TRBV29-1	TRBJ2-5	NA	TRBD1	TGCAGCGTTGGGGGACAGGGGGAGACCCAGTACTTC	CSVGGQGETQYF
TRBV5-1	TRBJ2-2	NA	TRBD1	TGCGCCAGCAGCTCCGATCTGGGACAGGGAGGCACCGGGGAGCTGTTTTTT	CASSSDLGQGGTGELFF
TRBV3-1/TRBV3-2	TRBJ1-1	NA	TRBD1	TGTGCCAGCAGCCGGACAGGGGGTTTTGAAGCTTTCTTT	CASSRTGGFEAFF
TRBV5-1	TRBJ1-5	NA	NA	TGCGCCAGCAGCCCGACTGACAGGTCCAATCAGCCCCAGCATTTT	CASSPTDRSNQPQHF
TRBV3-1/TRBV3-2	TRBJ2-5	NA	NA	TGTGCCAGCAGCCAGAACAGGGAGACCCAGTACTTC	CASSQNRETQYF
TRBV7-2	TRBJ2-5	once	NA	TGTGCCAGCAGCTCCGGACTCCGGGGGGCAGGCGAGACCCAGTACTTC	CASSSGLRGAGETQYF
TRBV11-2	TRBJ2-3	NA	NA	TGTGCCAGCTTGCCCCGGACTAGCACAGATACGCAGTATTTT	CASLPRTSTDTQYF
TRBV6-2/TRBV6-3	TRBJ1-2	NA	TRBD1	TGTGCCAGCAGTTACCGGACAGGGGGCAAGGATGGCTACACCTTC	CASSYRTGGKDGYTF
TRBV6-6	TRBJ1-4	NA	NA	TGTGCCAGCAGTTACTCAGGGGATGAAAAACTGTTTTTT	CASSYSGDEKLFF
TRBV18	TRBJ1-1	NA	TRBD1	TGTGCCAGCTCACCCTCGGTGTCAGGGGGGTTGAACACTGAAGCTTTCTTT	CASSPSVSGGLNTEAFF
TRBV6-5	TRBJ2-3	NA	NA	TGTGCCAGCAACTTTCAGGGGCAAACGCAGTATTTT	CASNFQGQTQYF
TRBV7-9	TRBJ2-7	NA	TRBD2	TGTGCCAGTGAAACTAGCGGGGTGTCCTACGAGCAGTACTTC	CASETSGVSYEQYF
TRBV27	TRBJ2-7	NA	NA	TGTGCCAGCAGTTTCTCGCGGGGTCCCTACGAGCAGTACTTC	CASSFSRGPYEQYF
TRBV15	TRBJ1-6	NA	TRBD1	TGTGCCACCAGCAGAGATCCCACGCGACAGGGACCGGGCTCACCCCTCCACTTT	CATSRDPTRQGPGSPLHF
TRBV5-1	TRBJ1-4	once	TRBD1	TGCGCCAGCAAGTTGGGACAGTATGAAAAACTGTTTTTT	CASKLGQYEKLFF
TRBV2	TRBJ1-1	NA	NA	TGTGCCAGCGGACAAAACACTGAAGCTTTCTTT	CASGQNTEAFF
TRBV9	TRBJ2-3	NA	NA	TGTGCCAGCAGCGGACTTCCAAAAACAGATACGCAGTATTTT	CASSGLPKTDTQYF
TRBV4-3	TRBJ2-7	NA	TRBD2	TGCGCCAGCAGCCAAGTAAGGGCTAGCGGGAGGGCCGGCGAGCAGTACTTC	CASSQVRASGRAGEQYF
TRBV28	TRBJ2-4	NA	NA	TGTGCCAGCACTCTGAACGGAGCCAAAAACATTCAGTACTTC	CASTLNGAKNIQYF
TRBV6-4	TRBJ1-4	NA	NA	TGTGCCAGCAGCGACGGAACAGGCCTAGGGGAAAAACTGTTTTTT	CASSDGTGLGEKLFF
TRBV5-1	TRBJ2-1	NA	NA	TGCGCCAGCAGCTTGGATTATTTCCCCTATGAGCAGTTCTTC	CASSLDYFPYEQFF
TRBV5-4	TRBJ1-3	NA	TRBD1	TGTGCCAGCAGCCCCGGACAGGGGGTGTCTGGAAACACCATATATTTT	CASSPGQGVSGNTIYF
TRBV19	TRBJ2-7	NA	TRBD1	TGTGCCAGTAGTCCCGGGACAGGCGCCTACGAGCAGTACTTC	CASSPGTGAYEQYF
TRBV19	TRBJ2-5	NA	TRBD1	TGTGCCAGTAGTGATCGGACAGGGGGACAAGAGACCCAGTACTTC	CASSDRTGGQETQYF
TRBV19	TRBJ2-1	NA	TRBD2	TGTGCCAGTAGTATTGATTGGGGACTAGCGTACAATGAGCAGTTCTTC	CASSIDWGLAYNEQFF
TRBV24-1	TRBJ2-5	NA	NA	TGTGCCACCAGTGATCCGAAGCGGTCCGGGGGGCCGGAGACCCAGTACTTC	CATSDPKRSGGPETQYF
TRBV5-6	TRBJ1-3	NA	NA	TGTGCCAGCAGCTTGTCCGGGGTAGTAAACACCATATATTTT	CASSLSGVVNTIYF
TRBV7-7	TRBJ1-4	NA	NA	TGTGCCAGCAGTAAAGCGGGCCCCACTGCAACTAATGAAAAACTGTTTTTT	CASSKAGPTATNEKLFF
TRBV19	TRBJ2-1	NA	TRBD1	TGTGCCAGTAGCGGACAGGGGGCCGGTGAGCAGTTCTTC	CASSGQGAGEQFF
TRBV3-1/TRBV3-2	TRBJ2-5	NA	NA	TGTGCCAGCAGCCAAAATATTTATTGGGCCCCCTCAGAGACCCAGTACTTC	CASSQNIYWAPSETQYF
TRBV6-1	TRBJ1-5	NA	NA	TGTGCCAGCAGTGAAGCGCCCCTCGGTCGCGGGGATTTT	CASSEAPLGRGDF
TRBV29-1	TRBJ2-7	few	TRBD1	TGCAGCGTGCGTCGAGGGACACAGGGGAACGAGCAGTACTTC	CSVRRGTQGNEQYF
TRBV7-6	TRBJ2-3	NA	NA	TGTGCCAGCCTTGGCACAGATACGCAGTATTTT	CASLGTDTQYF
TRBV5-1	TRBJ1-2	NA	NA	TGCGCCAGCAGCTTGGAGGGCAGGGACTATGGCTACACCTTC	CASSLEGRDYGYTF
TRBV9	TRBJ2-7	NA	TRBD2	TGTGCCAGCAGCGTAGGGCTAGCGGGGGCCCAAAACTCCTACGAGCAGTACTTC	CASSVGLAGAQNSYEQYF
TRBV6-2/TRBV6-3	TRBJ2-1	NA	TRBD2	TGTGCCAGCAGTTACACTAGCGGGGGGTCCCGCTCCTACAATGAGCAGTTCTTC	CASSYTSGGSRSYNEQFF
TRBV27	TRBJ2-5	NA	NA	TGTGCCAGCAGTTTCAGGGGACCCATAGAGACCCAGTACTTC	CASSFRGPIETQYF